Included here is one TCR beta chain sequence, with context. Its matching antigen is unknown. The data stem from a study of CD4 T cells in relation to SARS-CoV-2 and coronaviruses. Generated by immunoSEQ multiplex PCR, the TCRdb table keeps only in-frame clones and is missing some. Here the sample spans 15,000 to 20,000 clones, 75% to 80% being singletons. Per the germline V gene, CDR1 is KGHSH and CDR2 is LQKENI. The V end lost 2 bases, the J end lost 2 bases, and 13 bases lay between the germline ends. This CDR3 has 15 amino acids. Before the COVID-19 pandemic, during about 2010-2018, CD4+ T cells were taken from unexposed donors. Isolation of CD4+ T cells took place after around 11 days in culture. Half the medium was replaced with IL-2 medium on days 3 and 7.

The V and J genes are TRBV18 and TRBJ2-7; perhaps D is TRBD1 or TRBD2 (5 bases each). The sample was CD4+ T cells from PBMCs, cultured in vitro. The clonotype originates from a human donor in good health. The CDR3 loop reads CASSPGAGRPYEQYF. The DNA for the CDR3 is TGTGCCAGCTCACCAGGGGCGGGCAGGCCCTACGAGCAGTACTTC.